A single sample gave rise to the 27 T cell receptor beta chains below, sequenced in a study of T cell responses to AZD1222 COVID-19 vaccine. Sequencing used immunoSEQ multiplex PCR; TCRdb keeps in-frame clones, though not all of them. This sample has 110,000 or so clones, with 88% found just once. Sequenced material: peripheral blood, taken 28 days after the second AZD1222 dose. These receptors were obtained from an adult who received the AZD1222 COVID-19 vaccine.

The V call is TRBV6-5, the J call TRBJ1-6; D is ambiguous. CDR3 size: 15 residues. V dropped 6 bases and J dropped 8 bases, with 17 bases sitting between them. Germline V CDR1 and CDR2: MNHEY, SVGAGI. CDR3 DNA: TGTGCCAGCAGCGGACGCGGACGTGGGGATTCACCCCTCCACTTT. This gives the protein CASSGRGRGDSPLHF.

This chain links TRBV10-3 with TRBJ1-2; 9 bases are a match to TRBD1. J was trimmed by 8 bases and V by 2 bases; bases with no gene match: 6. Germline CDR1 and CDR2: ENHRY and SYGVKD. This CDR3 comprises 14 residues. The CDR3 sequence is CAISETGTGTGYTF. The CDR3, as DNA: TGTGCCATCAGTGAGACCGGGACAGGGACCGGCTACACCTTC.

This chain connects TRBV5-1 to TRBJ2-1, with 12 bases fitting TRBD2. The CDR3 totals 15 residues. Per the germline V gene, CDR1 is SGHRS and CDR2 is YFSETQ. V trimming: 4 bases; J trimming: 6 bases; junction bases outside the gene matches: 5. CDR3 sequence: CASSAKTSGSNEQFF. CDR3 DNA: TGCGCCAGCAGCGCGAAGACTAGCGGGAGCAATGAGCAGTTCTTC.

The chain is built from TRBV6-2 or TRBV6-3 and TRBJ1-5; maybe TRBD1 (6 bases). With 6 bases removed from V and 4 bases from J, the gap between germline ends came to 19 bases. The CDR3 spans 16 residues. Per germline, CDR1 MNHEY and CDR2 SVGEGT. The CDR3 DNA sequence: TGTGCCAGCAGCCCTAAGGGCCGGACAGAAAATCAGCCCCAGCATTTT. Its protein is CASSPKGRTENQPQHF.

V and J are TRBV7-8 and TRBJ2-7; D tentatively fits TRBD1 or TRBD2 (5 bases each). V gave up 0 bases and J gave up 0 bases, with 12 bases separating them. Per germline, CDR1 SGHVS and CDR2 FQNEAQ. The CDR3 is 16 amino acids. Here the CDR3 DNA reads TGTGCCAGCAGCTTAGCAGGGACCGTCCACTCCTACGAGCAGTACTTC. This codes for CASSLAGTVHSYEQYF.

The V call is TRBV28, the J call TRBJ1-1; tentative D call: TRBD1 (5 bases). The V and J ends lost 2 bases and 0 bases respectively, with 10 bases between them. The CDR3 extends over 15 amino acids. Germline loops: CDR1 MDHEN, CDR2 SYDVKM. This CDR3 is CASSLPWDLNTEAFF. In DNA form, the CDR3 reads TGTGCCAGCAGTTTACCCTGGGACTTGAACACTGAAGCTTTCTTT.

The J gene is TRBJ2-7, the V gene TRBV5-8; D is unclear. This CDR3 is 12 amino acids long. Germline V gene sequence: CDR1 SGHTS, CDR2 YDEGEE. V dropped 0 bases and J dropped 3 bases, with 4 bases sitting between them. This chain's CDR3 is CASSLVVYEQYF. In DNA form, the CDR3 reads TGTGCCAGCAGCTTGGTGGTCTACGAGCAGTACTTC.

The V and J genes are TRBV29-1 and TRBJ2-5; no definite D call. V was clipped by 6 bases and J by 0 bases, with 14 bases between them. Germline V CDR1 and CDR2: SQVTM, ANQGSEA. The CDR3 runs 14 residues. The CDR3: CSVPYTPDQETQYF. In DNA form, the CDR3 reads TGCAGCGTCCCATACACTCCGGACCAAGAGACCCAGTACTTC. The variable domain in full, completed from reference TRBV29-1 and TRBJ2-5, reads SAVISQKPSRDICQRGTSLTIQCQVDSQVTMMFWYRQQPGQSLTLIATANQGSEATYESGFVIDKFPISRPNLTFSTLTVSNMSPEDSSIYLCSVPYTPDQETQYFGPGTRLLVL.

The chain joins TRBV25-1 to TRBJ1-1; D ambiguous. CDR1 and CDR2 from the germline V gene are MGHDK and SYGVNS. This CDR3 has 12 amino acids. Trimming stripped 1 base from V and 4 bases from J, with 4 bases between. This chain's CDR3 is CASSESATEAFF. In DNA form, the CDR3 reads TGTGCCAGCAGTGAATCTGCCACTGAAGCTTTCTTT.

The chain recombines TRBV10-3 with TRBJ1-5; D is perhaps TRBD1 (5 bases). The germline CDR1 and CDR2 sequences are ENHRY and SYGVKD. Trimming removed 0 bases from V and 5 bases from J, with 8 bases in between. The CDR3 totals 14 residues. The CDR3 spells CAISESGEYQPQHF. CDR3 DNA sequence: TGTGCCATCAGTGAGTCGGGGGAATATCAGCCCCAGCATTTT.

This clone was picked up one time. The V call is TRBV6-1, the J call TRBJ1-1; the D is unclear. Deletions cut 6 bases from V and 8 bases from J, with 13 bases between. Germline lookup yields CDR1 MNHNS and CDR2 SASEGT. This CDR3 is 12 amino acids long. The CDR3 DNA is TGTGCCAGCAGACCCGGTGAGGCCGAAGCTTTCTTT. Residues: CASRPGEAEAFF.

This chain connects TRBV19 to TRBJ2-7; a possible D gene is TRBD1 (5 bases). From germline, CDR1 is LNHDA and CDR2 SQIVND (reference sequence). Trimming left V 1 base short and J 1 base short, with 14 bases between. This CDR3 spans 16 amino acids. The CDR3: CASSIGPARDSYEQYF. For the CDR3, the DNA is TGTGCCAGTAGTATAGGGCCCGCCAGGGATTCCTACGAGCAGTACTTC.

The chain combines TRBV19 with TRBJ1-1; D gene unclear. The germline CDR1 and CDR2 sequences are LNHDA and SQIVND (reference sequence). Trimming cost V 1 base and J 3 bases, with 6 bases left between them. There are 13 residues in the CDR3. The CDR3 nucleotides read TGTGCCAGTAGTATAGGGAGGTACACTGAAGCTTTCTTT. Its protein is CASSIGRYTEAFF.

This sequence joins TRBV19 and TRBJ1-1, with a weak D call TRBD1 (5 bases). CDR1 and CDR2 from the germline V gene are LNHDA and SQIVND (reference sequence). The CDR3 has 14 residues. The germline V and J ends were trimmed by 5 bases and 1 base, with 11 bases remaining between them. The CDR3 DNA reads as TGTGCCAGTAGTCCGAAGACAGCGAACACTGAAGCTTTCTTT. It encodes CASSPKTANTEAFF.

The chain has TRBV30 and TRBJ2-7; TRBD2 aligns across 9 bases. Germline CDR1 GTSNPN, CDR2 SVGIG (reference sequence). V gave up 4 bases and J gave up 0 bases; unmatched junction bases: 4. CDR3 length equals 14 residues. CDR3 sequence reads: CAWTSTSGSYEQYF. For the CDR3, the DNA is TGTGCCTGGACTTCGACTAGCGGCTCCTACGAGCAGTACTTC. Full variable domain (rest looked up from reference TRBV30 and TRBJ2-7): SQTIHQWPATLVQPVGSPLSLECTVEGTSNPNLYWYRQAAGRGLQLLFYSVGIGQISSEVPQNLSASRPQDRQFILSSKKLLLSDSGFYLCAWTSTSGSYEQYFGPGTRLTVT.

This chain uses TRBV30 with TRBJ1-5; D is uncertain. The germline V gene has CDR1 GTSNPN and CDR2 SVGIG (reference sequence). The CDR3 is 13 amino acids. V dropped 4 bases and J dropped 3 bases, with 10 bases sitting between them. CDR3 loop: CAWTNGVNQPQHF. The CDR3 DNA reads as TGTGCCTGGACCAACGGAGTCAATCAGCCCCAGCATTTT.

This chain links TRBV5-1 with TRBJ2-1; D gene unclear. Trimming left V 3 bases short and J 7 bases short, with 14 bases between. The CDR3 has 14 amino acids. Looked up from germline, CDR1 is SGHRS and CDR2 is YFSETQ. This CDR3 is CASSSSLRVNEQFF. The DNA for the CDR3 is TGCGCCAGCAGCTCCTCTCTAAGGGTAAATGAGCAGTTCTTC.

J is TRBJ1-1 and V is TRBV28; tentatively, D is TRBD1 (5 bases). Germline V gene lookup returns CDR1 MDHEN and CDR2 SYDVKM. The V gene lost 5 bases and the J gene lost 10 bases, with 14 bases spanning the gap. The CDR3 extends over 12 amino acids. This CDR3 reads CASSPRGRVAFF. CDR3 nucleotide sequence: TGTGCCAGCAGTCCCCGGGGACGGGTAGCTTTCTTT.

The gene calls are TRBV5-6 and TRBJ1-1; D call uncertain. Germline V gives CDR1 SGHDT, CDR2 YYEEEE. The CDR3 is 12 amino acids. Between the trimmed V and J ends, which lost 5 bases and 6 bases, there was a span of 11 bases. The CDR3 bases are TGTGCCAGCAGTACGAACCGCGCTGAAGCTTTCTTT. The encoded protein is CASSTNRAEAFF.

For the CDR3, the DNA is TGTGCCAGCAGCCTTAGCCTGGTCCGGGAGACCCAGTACTTC. Protein product: CASSLSLVRETQYF. The J gene is TRBJ2-5, the V gene TRBV14; no definite D call. CDR3 length equals 14 residues. Germline assignment: CDR1 SGHDN and CDR2 FVKESK. The V and J ends lost 4 bases and 5 bases respectively, with 14 bases between them.

The gene calls are TRBV5-1 and TRBJ2-1; TRBD2 matches 13 bases. The ends lost 0 bases at V and 6 bases at J; junction bases unmatched: 3. This CDR3 spans 16 amino acids. Germline assignment: CDR1 SGHRS and CDR2 YFSETQ. The CDR3 loop reads CASSLGLAGGINEQFF. CDR3 in DNA: TGCGCCAGCAGCTTGGGACTAGCGGGGGGAATCAATGAGCAGTTCTTC. Together with reference TRBV5-1 and TRBJ2-1, the CDR3 gives the full variable domain: KAGVTQTPRYLIKTRGQQVTLSCSPISGHRSVSWYQQTPGQGLQFLFEYFSETQRNKGNFPGRFSGRQFSNSRSEMNVSTLELGDSALYLCASSLGLAGGINEQFFGPGTRLTVL.

The CDR3 spells CASRSGRGSNEKLFF. The CDR3 coding sequence is TGCGCCAGCAGATCCGGCCGTGGGAGTAATGAAAAACTGTTTTTT. The genes are TRBV5-1 and TRBJ1-4; D is ambiguous. From germline, CDR1 is SGHRS and CDR2 YFSETQ. V shed 5 bases and J shed 4 bases, with 15 bases lying between them. The CDR3 consists of 15 residues.

V and J are TRBV7-8 and TRBJ2-7; 7 positions agree with TRBD1. This CDR3 comprises 17 residues. CDR1 and CDR2 (germline): SGHVS, FQNEAQ. V dropped 1 base and J dropped 1; count of bases not matched to a gene: 10. The CDR3 spells CASSLGRGPGQSYEQYF. The DNA for the CDR3 is TGTGCCAGCAGCTTAGGACGTGGGCCGGGACAGTCCTACGAGCAGTACTTC.

CDR3 sequence reads: CASSLAGGNTEAFF. The CDR3 nucleotides are TGTGCCAGCAGCTTAGCAGGGGGCAACACTGAAGCTTTCTTT. The chain combines TRBV7-2 with TRBJ1-1, with 7 nucleotides matching TRBD1. V lost 0 bases and J lost 2; bases outside the gene matches: 0. In germline, CDR1 is SGHTA, CDR2 FQGNSA. This CDR3 comprises 14 residues. Full variable domain (remainder filled in from reference TRBV7-2 and TRBJ1-1): GAGVSQSPSNKVTEKGKDVELRCDPISGHTALYWYRQSLGQGLEFLIYFQGNSAPDKSGLPSDRFSAERTGGSVSTLTIQRTQQEDSAVYLCASSLAGGNTEAFFGQGTRLTVV.

V gene TRBV3-1 (or the pseudogene TRBV3-2) combines with J gene TRBJ1-2, with D maybe TRBD1 (5 bases). This CDR3 has 14 amino acids. The germline gives CDR1 LGHDT, CDR2 YNNKEL (reference sequence). Trimming shortened V by 5 bases and J by 6 bases, and 16 bases separated the two germline ends. The CDR3 protein is CASSDTGAPHGYTF. CDR3 nucleotides: TGTGCCAGCAGCGATACCGGGGCCCCTCATGGCTACACCTTC.

The chain recombines TRBV5-1 with TRBJ2-3; tentatively, D is TRBD2 (5 bases). CDR1 SGHRS and CDR2 YFSETQ come from the germline V gene. This CDR3 spans 15 amino acids. V was pared by 1 base and J by 0 bases, with 9 bases between. In DNA, the CDR3 is TGCGCCAGCAGCTTGTCGGCGGGTAGCACAGATACGCAGTATTTT. Its translation: CASSLSAGSTDTQYF.

The rearrangement joins TRBV6-2 or TRBV6-3 to TRBJ2-5; D gene ambiguous. V was cut by 0 bases and J by 7 bases, with 9 bases left in between. CDR1 and CDR2 (germline): MNHEY, SVGEGT. The CDR3 runs to 13 residues. CDR3: CASSYSESWTQYF. For the CDR3, the DNA is TGTGCCAGCAGTTACTCCGAGTCGTGGACCCAGTACTTC.